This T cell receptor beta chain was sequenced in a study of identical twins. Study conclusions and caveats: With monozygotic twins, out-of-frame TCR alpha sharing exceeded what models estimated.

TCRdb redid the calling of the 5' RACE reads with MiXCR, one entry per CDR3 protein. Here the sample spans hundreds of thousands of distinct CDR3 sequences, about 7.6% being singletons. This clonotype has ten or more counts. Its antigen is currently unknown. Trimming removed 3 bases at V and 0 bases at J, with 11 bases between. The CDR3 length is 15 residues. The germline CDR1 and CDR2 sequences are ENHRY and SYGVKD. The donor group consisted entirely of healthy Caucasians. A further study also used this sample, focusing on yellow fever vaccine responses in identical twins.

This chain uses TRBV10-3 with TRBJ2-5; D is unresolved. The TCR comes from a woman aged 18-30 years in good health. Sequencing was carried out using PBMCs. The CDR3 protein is CAISDGRSYQETQYF. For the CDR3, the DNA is TGTGCCATCAGTGATGGTAGATCGTACCAAGAGACCCAGTACTTC.